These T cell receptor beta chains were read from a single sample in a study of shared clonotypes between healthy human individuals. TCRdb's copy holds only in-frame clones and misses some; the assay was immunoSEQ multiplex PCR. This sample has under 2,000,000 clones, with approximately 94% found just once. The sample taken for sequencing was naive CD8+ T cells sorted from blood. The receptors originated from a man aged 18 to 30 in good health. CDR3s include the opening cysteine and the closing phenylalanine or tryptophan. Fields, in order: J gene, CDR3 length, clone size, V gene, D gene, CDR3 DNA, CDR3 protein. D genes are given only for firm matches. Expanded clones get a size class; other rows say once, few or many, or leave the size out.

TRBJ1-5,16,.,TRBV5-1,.,TGCGCCAGCAGCCGTGGCCCCTCCCAGCCCAATCAGCCCCAGCATTTT,CASSRGPSQPNQPQHF
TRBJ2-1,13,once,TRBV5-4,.,TGTGCCAGCAGCGAGGTCCCGTACAATGAGCAGTTCTTC,CASSEVPYNEQFF
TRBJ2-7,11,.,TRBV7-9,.,TGTGCCAGCAGCCAAAGCCACGAGCAGTACTTC,CASSQSHEQYF
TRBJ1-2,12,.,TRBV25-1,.,TGTGCCAGCAACACCAAATGGGAGGCCCGCCCCTTC,CASNTKWEARPF
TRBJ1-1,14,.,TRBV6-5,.,TGTGCCAGCAGTTATACGGACGGTAACACTGAAGCTTTCTTT,CASSYTDGNTEAFF
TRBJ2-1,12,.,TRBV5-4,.,TGTGCCAGCAGCGCTTCGGAGGATGAGCAGTTCTTC,CASSASEDEQFF
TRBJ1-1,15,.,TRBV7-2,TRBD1,TGTGCCAGCAGCTCGGCCACAGGGGGCGGCACTGAAGCTTTCTTT,CASSSATGGGTEAFF
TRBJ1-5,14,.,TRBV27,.,TGTGCCAGCAGGGGACACAATGGGGATCAGCCCCAGCATTTT,CASRGHNGDQPQHF
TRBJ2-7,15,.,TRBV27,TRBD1,TGTGCCAGCAGTTTTCGGGACAGCCCTTCCTACGAGCAGTACTTC,CASSFRDSPSYEQYF
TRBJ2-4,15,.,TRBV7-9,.,TGTGCCAGCAGTCTATTAGGGTCGGGGGAGGACATTCAGTACTTC,CASSLLGSGEDIQYF
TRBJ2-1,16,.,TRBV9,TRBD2,TGTGCCAGCAGCGTAGATTATAGCGGGAGCTACAATGAGCAGTTCTTC,CASSVDYSGSYNEQFF
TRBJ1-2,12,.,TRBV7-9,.,TGTGCCGCGACCGGGGCCATCCATGGCTACACCTTC,CAATGAIHGYTF
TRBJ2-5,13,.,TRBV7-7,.,TGTGCTAGCAGCTTACGGGGGCGAGAGACCCAGTACTTC,CASSLRGRETQYF
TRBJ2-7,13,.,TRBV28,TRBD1,TGTGCCAGCAGTCCGACAGGGCAGTACGAGCAGTACTTC,CASSPTGQYEQYF
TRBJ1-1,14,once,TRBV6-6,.,TGTGCCAGCAGTTACGATGACCTGAACACTGAAGCTTTCTTT,CASSYDDLNTEAFF
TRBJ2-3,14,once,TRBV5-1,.,TGCGCCAGCAGCTTGGGACGGAACACAGATACGCAGTATTTT,CASSLGRNTDTQYF
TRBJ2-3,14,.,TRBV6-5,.,TGTGCCAGCAGCCTACTGGAGGAGGCAGATACGCAGTATTTT,CASSLLEEADTQYF
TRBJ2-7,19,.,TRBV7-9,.,TGTGCCAGCAGCTTAGCGGGCCGTGGGTCTCAGGGAGGAGAATACGAGCAGTACTTC,CASSLAGRGSQGGEYEQYF
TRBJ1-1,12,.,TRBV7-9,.,TGTGCCAGCGGCGGGCTGGACACTGAAGCTTTCTTT,CASGGLDTEAFF
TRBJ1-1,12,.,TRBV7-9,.,TGTGCCAGCAGCTTAGAGACAAAGGAAGCTTTCTTT,CASSLETKEAFF
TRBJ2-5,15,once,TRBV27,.,TGTGCCAGCAGCGTAGTCGGGGCCGACTGGGAGACCCAGTACTTC,CASSVVGADWETQYF
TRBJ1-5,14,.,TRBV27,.,TGTGCCAGCAGTTTGAGAGGGTCCGTTCAGCCCCAGCATTTT,CASSLRGSVQPQHF
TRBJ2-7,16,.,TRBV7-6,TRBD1,TGTGCCAGCAGCTTATCACGGACAGGGCACTCCTACGAGCAGTACTTC,CASSLSRTGHSYEQYF
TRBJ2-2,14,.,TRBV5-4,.,TGTGCCAGCAGCTTGACCGGTGCACCCGGGGAGCTGTTTTTT,CASSLTGAPGELFF
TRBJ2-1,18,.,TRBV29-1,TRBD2,TGCAGCGTTGGGGGGCAGGGTTTGCGGGAGGACTTTTACAATGAGCAGTTCTTC,CSVGGQGLREDFYNEQFF
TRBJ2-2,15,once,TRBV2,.,TGTGCCAGCAGTCCCGGGACAACAAACACCGGGGAGCTGTTTTTT,CASSPGTTNTGELFF
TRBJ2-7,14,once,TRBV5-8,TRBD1,TGTGCCAGCAGCTTTCTGGGGACAGGGGACGAGCAGTACTTC,CASSFLGTGDEQYF
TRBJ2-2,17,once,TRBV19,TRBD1,TGTGCCAGTAGTGCCCCGACAGGGGCAAGGGGAACCGGGGAGCTGTTTTTT,CASSAPTGARGTGELFF
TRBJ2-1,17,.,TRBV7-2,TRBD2,TGTGCCAGCAGCCGACTAGCAGCGGCTTCTTCCTACAATGAGCAGTTCTTC,CASSRLAAASSYNEQFF
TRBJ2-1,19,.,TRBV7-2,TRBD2,TGTGCCAGCAGCTTAGCCGCGGGGCTAGCGGGAGGGCCTCACAATGAGCAGTTCTTC,CASSLAAGLAGGPHNEQFF
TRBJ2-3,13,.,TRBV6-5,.,TGTGCCAGCAGTTACGCAGTTTCAGATACGCAGTATTTT,CASSYAVSDTQYF
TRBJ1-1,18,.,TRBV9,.,TGTGCCAGCAGCGACTCAACGGACATCAAGACAGCCACTTATGAAGCTTTCTTT,CASSDSTDIKTATYEAFF
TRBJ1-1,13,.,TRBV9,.,TGTGCCAGCAGCGTCATGGAGAACACTGAAGCTTTCTTT,CASSVMENTEAFF
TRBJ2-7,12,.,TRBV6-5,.,TGTGCCAGCAGTTACGCGCTCTACGAGCAGTACTTC,CASSYALYEQYF
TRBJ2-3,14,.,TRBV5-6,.,TGTGCCAGCAGCTTGGTGGGTAGCACAGATACGCAGTATTTT,CASSLVGSTDTQYF
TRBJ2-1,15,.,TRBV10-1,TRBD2,TGCGCCAGCAGTGAGCGGGGGGGCCGAGGAAATGAGCAGTTCTTC,CASSERGGRGNEQFF
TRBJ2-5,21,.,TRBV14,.,TGTGCCAGCAGCCAAGATCCATCGATCTATACTCCTTGGAGGGACCAAGAGACCCAGTACTTC,CASSQDPSIYTPWRDQETQYF
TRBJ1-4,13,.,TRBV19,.,TGTGCCACCCTTGGAGGTTATAGGGAAAAACTGTTTTTT,CATLGGYREKLFF
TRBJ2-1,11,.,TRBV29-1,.,TGCAGCGTTGAAGTTGGGTCTGAGCAGTTCTTC,CSVEVGSEQFF
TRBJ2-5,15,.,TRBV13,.,TGTGCCAGCAGCTTATATGGGATGGGGCAAGAGACCCAGTACTTC,CASSLYGMGQETQYF
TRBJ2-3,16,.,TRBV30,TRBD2,TGTGCCTGGAGTGGCAAGCGGGGGGCAGGCACAGATACGCAGTATTTT,CAWSGKRGAGTDTQYF
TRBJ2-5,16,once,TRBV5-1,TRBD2,TGCGCCAGCAGCTTGGGGATAGCGGGGGGGCAAGAGACCCAGTACTTC,CASSLGIAGGQETQYF
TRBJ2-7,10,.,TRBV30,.,TGTGCCTGGGGGGACCACGAGCAGTACTTC,CAWGDHEQYF
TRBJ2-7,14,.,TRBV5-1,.,TGCGCCAGCAGTCCCGGGACTGGCTCCTACGAGCAGTACTTC,CASSPGTGSYEQYF
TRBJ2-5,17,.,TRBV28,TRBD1,TGTGCCAGCAGTAGATCGACCGGGACAGGCCTAGGGGAGACCCAGTACTTC,CASSRSTGTGLGETQYF
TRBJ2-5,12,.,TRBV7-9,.,TGTGCCAGCAGCCGGGGGCTTGAGACCCAGTACTTC,CASSRGLETQYF
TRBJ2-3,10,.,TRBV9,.,TGTGCCAGCAGCCCGGTTACGCAGTATTTT,CASSPVTQYF
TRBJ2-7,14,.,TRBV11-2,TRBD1,TGTGCCAGCAGCCCGGACAGGGGCAGTTACGAGCAGTACTTC,CASSPDRGSYEQYF
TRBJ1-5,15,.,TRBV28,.,TGTGCCAGCAGTTTACCCCTGGTAGCAGGCCAGCCCCAGCATTTT,CASSLPLVAGQPQHF
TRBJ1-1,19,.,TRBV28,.,TGTGCCAGCAGTTCACCATTAACAGGGCCAGCCGATGTGGACACTGAAGCTTTCTTT,CASSSPLTGPADVDTEAFF
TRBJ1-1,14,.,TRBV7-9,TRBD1,TGTGCCAGCAGCTCCTGGGACAGCCCGTGGGGAGCTTTCTTT,CASSSWDSPWGAFF
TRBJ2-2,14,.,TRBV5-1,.,TGCGCCAGCAGGGGAGCCCCCAACACCGGGGAGCTGTTTTTT,CASRGAPNTGELFF
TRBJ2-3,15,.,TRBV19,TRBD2,TGTGCCAGTAGATTGACTAGCGCAATATTAGATACGCAGTATTTT,CASRLTSAILDTQYF
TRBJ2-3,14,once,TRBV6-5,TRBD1,TGTGCCAGCAGTAGAAGGGGGCCGTTAGATACGCAGTATTTT,CASSRRGPLDTQYF
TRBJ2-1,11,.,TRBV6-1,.,TGTGCCAGCATCTTATACAATGAGCAGTTCTTC,CASILYNEQFF
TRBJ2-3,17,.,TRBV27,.,TGTGCCAGCAGTCCCCCCTCATCCAGGGAGGGCACAGATACGCAGTATTTT,CASSPPSSREGTDTQYF
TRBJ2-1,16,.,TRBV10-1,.,TGCGCCAGCAGTGAGTCTTCTTCCTATTCCGACAATGAGCAGTTCTTC,CASSESSSYSDNEQFF
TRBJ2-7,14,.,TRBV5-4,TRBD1,TGTGCCAGCAGCTTCCAGGACAGGGGGTACGAGCAGTACTTC,CASSFQDRGYEQYF
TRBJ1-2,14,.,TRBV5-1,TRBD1,TGCGCCAGCAGGTTGCAAACAGGGGGCGATGGCTACACCTTC,CASRLQTGGDGYTF